Described below is a single T cell receptor (beta chain) sequence and its context. These data originate in a study of T cell changes during pregnancy in multiple sclerosis. Sequencing was performed with immunoSEQ multiplex PCR; in TCRdb, only in-frame clones are kept and a portion is missing. The sample records 100,000 or so clones, just over 90% being singletons. V lost 6 bases and J 8 bases, leaving 13 bases between the germline ends. This CDR3 comprises 11 residues. Germline V gene sequence: CDR1 DFQATT, CDR2 SNEGSKA (reference sequence). Material: peripheral blood, obtained in the second trimester of pregnancy. This TCR came from a female donor with multiple sclerosis, enrolled in a pregnancy study. The V call is TRBV20-1, the J call TRBJ1-2, with a tentative D call TRBD1 (5 bases). The CDR3: CSAVQVGGYTF. The CDR3 DNA follows: TGCAGTGCGGTACAGGTCGGCGGCTACACCTTC.